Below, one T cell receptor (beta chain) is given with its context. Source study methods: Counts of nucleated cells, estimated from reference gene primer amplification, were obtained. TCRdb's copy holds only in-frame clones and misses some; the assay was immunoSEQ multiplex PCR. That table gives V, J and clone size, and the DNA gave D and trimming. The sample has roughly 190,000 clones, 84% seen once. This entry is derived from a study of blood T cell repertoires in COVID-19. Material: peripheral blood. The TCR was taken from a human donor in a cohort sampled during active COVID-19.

The CDR3 coding sequence is TGCGCCAGCAGCTTGGGGGGGACTAGCGGATCTCAAGAGACCCAGTACTTC. Residues: CASSLGGTSGSQETQYF. V usage is TRBV5-1 and J usage is TRBJ2-5, with 11 bases identical to TRBD2. This CDR3 has 17 amino acids. Germline V gene data show CDR1 as SGHRS and CDR2 as YFSETQ. V was clipped by 0 bases and J by 2 bases; unmatched bases: 6. The full variable domain, completed using reference TRBV5-1 and TRBJ2-5, is KAGVTQTPRYLIKTRGQQVTLSCSPISGHRSVSWYQQTPGQGLQFLFEYFSETQRNKGNFPGRFSGRQFSNSRSEMNVSTLELGDSALYLCASSLGGTSGSQETQYFGPGTRLLVL.